One T cell receptor beta chain is described in this entry. Its antigen remains undetermined. No clone much larger than this one lies a single base away; base qualities are absent. This specimen belongs to a study of shared clonotypes between healthy human individuals (dated by TCRdb to about 2020). In terms of the full investigation: Three men and a couple of women, aged 18 to 49 years, made up the cohort. The study deeply sequenced blood TCR repertoires of several healthy adults to estimate repertoire size and the extent of clonotype sharing between individuals. For each donor, CD4 naive and CD4 memory were each run on three plates, CD8 naive on two plates, and CD8 memory on one plate. To increase sequencing depth and limit assay-specific biases, different laboratories used diverse techniques to prepare libraries and sequence TCR repertoires. Per donor, leukapheresis produced somewhere between about 0.9 and 9.5 billion PBMCs.

General study outcomes and caveats: Naive subsets generally had larger estimated clonotype richness than memory subsets did. Even with the large sequencing depth, rarefaction of the sorted-subset datasets indicated that sequencing was incomplete. Pairwise subsampling indicated that sequencing depth was expected to affect the degree of clonotype sharing among donors. Only blood was sampled, and tissue TCR repertoires likely differ from those in blood. Sharing across a handful of donors was observed for about 4.8% of naive CD4, under 4% of naive CD8, 2.3% of memory CD4, and roughly 0.4% of memory CD8 clonotypes. Compared with non-shared clonotypes, the clonotypes found in all four sorted-subset donors had higher generation probabilities. Because the study included a small number of donors, the genetic and exposure-history diversity represented was limited.

Including the terminal cysteine and phenylalanine, the CDR3 comprises 15 residues. Only the CDR3 portion is preserved as DNA: 45 bases, with reading frame beginning at the first base. Unmatched junction bases come to 3, with V trimmed by 4 bases and J by 2 bases. The germline V gene yields LGHNA for CDR1 and YNFKEQ for CDR2. TCR CDR3 regions were amplified from genomic DNA by multiplex PCR using the deep immunoSEQ assay. Extracted genomic DNA from each cell subset was distributed evenly across all wells of several immunoSEQ 96-well plates, and each plate was treated as a replicate. For sorted subsets, about 210 ng of genomic DNA, equivalent to 25,000 to 30,000 T cell genomes, went into each replicate PCR. Purified libraries were measured with a Qubit 3.0 fluorometer, size-checked on a Bioanalyzer 2100, and measured again with the KAPA Library Quantification kit. A separate single-read 150-cycle Illumina NextSeq 550 flow cell was used to sequence each immunoSEQ 96-well plate. In the original analysis: Because the immunoSEQ output held only junctional sequences and lacked quality scores, the filtering could not match the filtering applied to full-length reads. To assign V/J genes and CDR3, sequences were annotated using PyIR, a Python wrapper for IgBLAST v1.9, with IMGT germline references. Any read was removed if the V/J assignment was weak (E-value above 1e-6), the CDR3 was missing, or the read contained stop codons, out-of-frame junctions, or ambiguous translated residues. V3J clonotypes were defined as sequences sharing an identical inferred V gene, J gene, and CDR3 amino acid sequence. To compute the percentage overlap between repertoires, the number of shared unique clonotypes was divided by the size of the smaller repertoire. Repertoire richness was assessed with RTK rarefaction, the Chao1 estimator, and Recon v2.1 estimates of unobserved clonotypes. For all TCRbeta clonotypes obtained by the gDNA method from several donors, generation probabilities were computed with OLGA. Entries here come from immuneACCESS through TCRdb and include only in-frame sequences with V and J called. Some clones fail to appear in such tables; in the studies checked, an unresolved V gene covers under half of the shortfall, and the cause of the remainder is unknown. The V and J calls and the clone size are those of that table, but D and trimming were determined from the DNA. The sample records about 990,000 clones, approximately 80% of which are singletons. The ten largest clones represent roughly 0.65% of the sample.

Healthy HIV-negative adults with no recently reported acute infections or vaccinations were included as donors. All donors were Caucasian adults living in Nashville, Tennessee, USA. CD4+ T cells were enriched by magnetic negative selection, after which naive cells were positively selected on CD45RA and the negative fraction was taken as the memory subset. After blood collection by leukapheresis, PBMCs were isolated using Ficoll-Histopaque density gradient centrifugation and then cryopreserved in the vapor phase of liquid nitrogen. Analytical flow cytometry was used to check the purity and quantity of every magnetically sorted T cell population. Each sorted fraction had its genomic DNA isolated and then quantified by UV absorbance on a Nanodrop 2000c.

The sequence links TRBV4-2 to TRBJ2-3; 10 bases in the middle match TRBD2. The receptor was derived from a man younger than 35 in good health. Some clones in this sample may be carry-over from other donors' samples. Sequencing was performed on memory CD4+ T cells from PBMCs. The intended sense of this specimen's cell subset or site label: CD45RA-negative fraction. The DNA reads TGTGCCAGCAGCCCTAGCGGGGGTTACACAGATACGCAGTATTTT. Translated, this is CASSPSGGYTDTQYF.